The clone carrying this T cell receptor (beta chain) has a count of ten or more. The data belong to a study of T-cell reconstitution after alpha-beta-depleted transplantation in children. Library preparation (for TCRbeta) was performed with unique molecular identifiers. One entry per CDR3 protein, called by TCRdb with MiXCR from the PCR reads. Among 700,000 or so distinct CDR3 sequences listed, under 15% were seen once. Germline V gene data show CDR1 as MNHNS and CDR2 as SASEGT. The CDR3 contains 11 residues. V gave up 2 bases and J gave up 6 bases, with 2 bases separating them. The source of this sequence is a girl aged 2 to 10 with congenital amegakaryocytic thrombocytopenia, due to receive a stem cell transplant. V usage is TRBV6-1 and J usage is TRBJ1-5, with D hard to call. The source material was PBMCs, sampled before TCRalphabeta/CD19-depleted stem cell transplant. Written as DNA, the CDR3 is TGTGCCAGCAGTGAATTTCAGCCCCAGCATTTT. Protein sequence: CASSEFQPQHF.